One and the same sample provided the 27 T cell receptor beta chains below, sequenced in a study of graft-versus-host responses after intestinal transplantation. Only in-frame clones appear in the TCRdb table, and some are missing; sequencing was by immunoSEQ multiplex PCR. The data show about 94,000 clones, roughly 90% seen once. The antigens these receptors bind are not known. The source was unstimulated CD8+ T cells sorted from spleen or lymph node cells, collected before intestinal transplant. The receptors were sampled from a human donor who received an intestinal transplant.

The chain uses TRBV28 and TRBJ1-2, with TRBD1 matching over 8 bases. CDR1 and CDR2 from the germline V gene are MDHEN and SYDVKM. CDR3 size: 15 residues. The V segment lost 7 bases and the J segment 3 bases; nucleotides outside the gene matches: 10. The DNA for the CDR3 is TGTGCCAGCAACCAAAGACAGGGGTTAGACTATGGCTACACCTTC. Its protein is CASNQRQGLDYGYTF.

This clone occurred once. A junction boundary mismatches the germline segment, possibly from a read error. The chain employs TRBV4-1 and TRBJ2-6; TRBD1 matches at 9 bases. Germline lookup yields CDR1 MGHRA and CDR2 YSYEKL. This CDR3 contains 17 residues. The CDR3 nucleotides are TGCGCCAGCAGCGAAGAAGACAGGGGGTCTGGGGCCAACGTCCTGACTTTC. Translating it yields CASSEEDRGSGANVLTF.

The chain uses TRBV2 and TRBJ1-4, with D perhaps TRBD1 (5 bases). Per germline, CDR1 SNHLY and CDR2 FYNNEI. The CDR3 has 15 residues. V gave up 2 bases and J gave up 7 bases, with 14 bases separating them. CDR3 amino acids: CASSEWGLEGEKLFF. The DNA for the CDR3 is TGTGCCAGCAGTGAATGGGGACTGGAGGGTGAAAAACTGTTTTTT.

The chain employs TRBV6-5 and TRBJ1-2; 7 bases align to TRBD1. The germline CDR1 and CDR2 sequences are MNHEY and SVGAGI. J lost 8 bases, V lost 5 bases, and 5 bases had no gene match. The CDR3 totals 12 residues. This chain's CDR3 is CASSDRDDGYTF. Here the CDR3 DNA reads TGTGCCAGCAGTGACAGGGACGACGGCTACACCTTC.

This CDR3 is CASSSSGEPYNEQFF. As DNA, the CDR3 is TGCGCCAGCAGCTCTTCGGGGGAACCTTACAATGAGCAGTTCTTC. The chain employs TRBV4-1 and TRBJ2-1, with D perhaps TRBD2 (6 bases). Germline CDR1 is MGHRA and CDR2 is YSYEKL. The length of the CDR3 is 15 residues. V was clipped by 5 bases and J by 4 bases, with 15 bases between them.

The chain joins TRBV27 to TRBJ2-7; TRBD2 matches 11 bases. The germline V gene encodes CDR1 MNHEY and CDR2 SMNVEV (reference sequence). The V and J ends lost 2 bases and 5 bases, in that order; junction bases with no gene match: 5. The CDR3 length is 15 residues. CDR3 protein: CASSLGTSGGNEQYF. The CDR3, as DNA: TGTGCCAGCAGTTTAGGGACTAGCGGAGGGAACGAGCAGTACTTC.

This sequence joins TRBV6-1 and TRBJ2-7, with 7 bases that match TRBD2. Germline V lookup: CDR1 MNHNS, CDR2 SASEGT. V lost 1 base to trimming and J lost 4 bases; unmatched junction nucleotides: 7. The CDR3 runs 15 residues. The CDR3 reads CASSEVWGRGYEQYF. The CDR3 DNA follows: TGTGCCAGCAGTGAAGTATGGGGGAGGGGTTACGAGCAGTACTTC.

This sequence joins TRBV10-3 and TRBJ1-1; 7 nucleotides align to TRBD1. The CDR3 runs to 13 residues. J was trimmed by 3 bases and V by 6 bases; bases with no gene match: 4. Germline values: CDR1 ENHRY, CDR2 SYGVKD. CDR3 DNA sequence: TGTGCCATCAGGCAAGACAGGGACACTGAAGCTTTCTTT. It codes for CAIRQDRDTEAFF.

This chain links TRBV5-1 with TRBJ1-1, with 8 bases fitting TRBD1. Germline assignment: CDR1 SGHRS and CDR2 YFSETQ. The CDR3 is made up of 15 amino acids. Losses at the gene ends were 1 base for V and 8 bases for J; bases not matched to a gene: 10. In DNA form, the CDR3 reads TGCGCCAGCAGCTTGTCCGGGACAGGAGGAGGCGAAGCTTTCTTT. Protein product: CASSLSGTGGGEAFF.

This rearrangement joins TRBV6-5 to TRBJ1-6; D is possibly TRBD1 (6 bases). The CDR3 is 14 residues long. Germline CDR1 and CDR2: MNHEY and SVGAGI. V lost 6 bases to trimming and J lost 9 bases, with 15 bases between them. The CDR3 loop reads CASRGLGGSSPLHF. The CDR3, as DNA: TGTGCCAGCAGAGGTCTAGGGGGAAGTTCACCCCTCCACTTT.

As to this clone: No conserved phenylalanine or tryptophan ends this CDR3, so it is likely a read error. The genes are TRBV7-8 and TRBJ1-1, with TRBD1 identical over 7 bases. V lost 7 bases to trimming and J lost 10 bases; unmatched junction nucleotides: 12. This CDR3 comprises 13 residues. The germline gives CDR1 SGHVS, CDR2 FQNEAQ. CDR3 amino acids: CASTPQGFGGAFL. The CDR3 DNA follows: TGTGCCAGCACACCACAGGGGTTTGGGGGAGCTTTCCTT.

The chain links TRBV15 to TRBJ2-2, with D possibly TRBD2 on 6 matching bases. CDR3 size: 15 residues. Germline lookup yields CDR1 LNHNV and CDR2 YYDKDF (reference sequence). Deletions cut 6 bases from V and 0 bases from J, with 11 bases between. The CDR3 here is CATREGPSNTGELFF. The CDR3 DNA follows: TGTGCCACCAGGGAGGGCCCCTCGAACACCGGGGAGCTGTTTTTT.

V and J are TRBV6-5 and TRBJ2-3, with 11 bases fitting TRBD2. The CDR3 is made up of 15 amino acids. Trimming removed 7 bases from V and 2 bases from J; junction bases left unmatched: 5. Germline V gene sequence: CDR1 MNHEY, CDR2 SVGAGI. The CDR3, as DNA: TGTGCCAGCAACGAGGGACTAGCGGTCACAGATACGCAGTATTTT. Translated, it gives CASNEGLAVTDTQYF.

This chain connects TRBV5-6 to TRBJ1-2, with a weak D call TRBD1 (5 bases). CDR3 length: 15 amino acids. V shed 0 bases and J shed 8 bases, with 17 bases lying between them. CDR1 and CDR2 from the germline V gene are SGHDT and YYEEEE. The CDR3 loop reads CASSLVPGVRRGYTF. CDR3 DNA: TGTGCCAGCAGCTTGGTTCCGGGGGTAAGGCGGGGCTACACCTTC. The full variable domain, in which reference TRBV5-6 and TRBJ1-2 provide the parts outside the CDR3, is DAGVTQSPTHLIKTRGQQVTLRCSPKSGHDTVSWYQQALGQGPQFIFQYYEEEERQRGNFPDRFSGHQFPNYSSELNVNALLLGDSALYLCASSLVPGVRRGYTFGSGTRLTVV.

The genes are TRBV29-1 and TRBJ1-5; the D is unclear. Germline lookup yields CDR1 SQVTM and CDR2 ANQGSEA. The CDR3 has 13 residues. V lost 3 bases, J lost 0 bases, and 6 bases lay in between. The CDR3 sequence is CSVEVASNQPQHF. The CDR3 region has the DNA TGCAGCGTTGAGGTAGCTAGCAATCAGCCCCAGCATTTT.

The rearrangement uses TRBV27 and TRBJ2-1; a weak D match, TRBD2 (6 bases). Trimming removed 3 bases at V and 2 bases at J, with 11 bases between. CDR1 is MNHEY and CDR2 is SMNVEV in the germline V gene (reference sequence). The CDR3 totals 15 residues. The CDR3 bases are TGTGCCAGCAGTTTTTCCGGGGGTACCTACAATGAGCAGTTCTTC. It is translated as CASSFSGGTYNEQFF.

This chain links TRBV5-4 with TRBJ2-5; D ambiguous. The CDR3 runs 14 residues. Germline lookup yields CDR1 SGHNT and CDR2 YYREEE (reference sequence). Trimming left V 5 bases short and J 2 bases short, with 13 bases between. CDR3 sequence reads: CASRPIEQQETQYF. The CDR3 region has the DNA TGTGCCAGCAGACCGATTGAACAGCAAGAGACCCAGTACTTC. Full variable domain (rest looked up from reference TRBV5-4 and TRBJ2-5): ETGVTQSPTHLIKTRGQQVTLRCSSQSGHNTVSWYQQALGQGPQFIFQYYREEENGRGNFPPRFSGLQFPNYSSELNVNALELDDSALYLCASRPIEQQETQYFGPGTRLLVL.

The chain joins TRBV4-3 to TRBJ1-1, with TRBD1 as a possible D gene (6 bases). Trimming removed 4 bases at V and 0 bases at J, with 15 bases between. Germline V gene data show CDR1 as LGHNA and CDR2 as YSLEER. The CDR3 is 16 amino acids. The CDR3 nucleotides are TGCGCCAGCAGCCGAGCCAGGGGAGAGGTGAACACTGAAGCTTTCTTT. Amino acids: CASSRARGEVNTEAFF.

The V and J genes are TRBV6-1 and TRBJ2-1; D perhaps matches TRBD2 (5 bases). CDR1 is MNHNS, CDR2 SASEGT, per germline. This CDR3 comprises 14 residues. V was shortened by 6 bases and J by 0 bases, with 9 bases between the two germline ends. The CDR3 spells CASRPGSSYNEQFF. The CDR3 DNA follows: TGTGCCAGCAGGCCGGGGAGCTCCTACAATGAGCAGTTCTTC.

The chain has TRBV19 and TRBJ2-7, with D maybe TRBD2 (5 bases). Trimming took off 1 base at V and 5 bases at J, with 15 bases between the two ends. The CDR3 totals 15 residues. Germline assignment: CDR1 LNHDA and CDR2 SQIVND (reference sequence). The CDR3 nucleotides read TGTGCCAGTAGTATAGCTGGGAGAGGCTTAAACGAGCAGTACTTC. Translating gives CASSIAGRGLNEQYF.

The rearrangement uses TRBV27 and TRBJ2-7; D uncertain. Germline V gene data show CDR1 as MNHEY and CDR2 as SMNVEV (reference sequence). The CDR3 is 13 residues long. V was trimmed by 5 bases and J by 6 bases, leaving 14 bases between them. The CDR3 region is CASSPLGPGEQYF. In DNA, the CDR3 is TGTGCCAGCAGTCCCTTGGGCCCCGGCGAGCAGTACTTC.

In this sample, this clone turned up once. The chain joins TRBV29-1 to TRBJ2-1, with 9 bases identical to TRBD2. The CDR3 has 14 amino acids. V was clipped by 3 bases and J by 8 bases; unmatched bases: 8. Germline CDR1 is SQVTM and CDR2 is ANQGSEA. CDR3 coding DNA: TGCAGCGTTGATCGGCGCGGGAGGGGGGATGAGCAGTTCTTC. Protein product: CSVDRRGRGDEQFF.

The rearrangement joins TRBV5-1 to TRBJ2-3; 8 nucleotides line up with TRBD2. Germline CDR1 SGHRS, CDR2 YFSETQ. The CDR3 has 15 residues. Trimming cost V 5 bases and J 4 bases; bases outside gene matches: 9. The CDR3 reads CASSSGGSGADTQYF. The CDR3 nucleotides read TGCGCCAGCAGTTCCGGGGGTAGCGGGGCAGATACGCAGTATTTT.

The chain links TRBV7-9 to TRBJ1-3; D is ambiguous. V was cut by 10 bases and J by 3 bases, with 13 bases left in between. The CDR3 is 13 residues long. Germline V CDR1 and CDR2: SEHNR, FQNEAQ (reference sequence). CDR3 DNA: TGTGCCATGCATTTGAGGGATGGAAACACCATATATTTT. As protein: CAMHLRDGNTIYF.

CDR3 protein: CASTLAGSSYEQYF. CDR3 coding DNA: TGTGCCAGCACCTTAGCGGGAAGCTCCTACGAGCAGTACTTC. The genes are TRBV6-1 and TRBJ2-7; 8 bases are shared with TRBD2. Looked up from germline, CDR1 is MNHNS and CDR2 is SASEGT. V was clipped by 7 bases and J by 0 bases; unmatched bases: 5. The CDR3 sequence is 14 residues long.

The genes are TRBV19 and TRBJ2-5, with TRBD1 identical over 7 bases. This CDR3 is built from 15 residues. Germline V gives CDR1 LNHDA, CDR2 SQIVND (reference sequence). Trimming at V came to 6 bases and at J to 2 bases, leaving 9 bases not matched to a gene. The CDR3 sequence is CASRQTGTAQETQYF. CDR3 coding DNA: TGTGCCAGTAGACAAACCGGGACAGCGCAAGAGACCCAGTACTTC. The full variable domain, rest sourced from reference TRBV19 and TRBJ2-5, is DGGITQSPKYLFRKEGQNVTLSCEQNLNHDAMYWYRQDPGQGLRLIYYSQIVNDFQKGDIAEGYSVSREKKESFPLTVTSAQKNPTAFYLCASRQTGTAQETQYFGPGTRLLVL.

The V call is TRBV27, the J call TRBJ1-2; unclear D gene. This CDR3 spans 13 amino acids. Germline CDR1 and CDR2: MNHEY and SMNVEV (reference sequence). Deletions cut 3 bases from V and 2 bases from J, with 7 bases between. The CDR3 DNA sequence: TGTGCCAGCAGTTTTGGACTGAACTATGGCTACACCTTC. This encodes CASSFGLNYGYTF.